Below, 23 T cell receptor beta chains from the same sample are listed, as sequenced in a study of OX40 agonist ivuxolimab in advanced cancers. Profiled with immunoSEQ multiplex PCR; TCRdb holds only in-frame clones, not every one. The sample gives tens of thousands of clones, roughly 85% of which show up once; around 2% is in the top ten. The material sequenced was CD4+ or CD8+ T cells sorted from blood, taken in a trial of the OX40 agonist ivuxolimab. These receptors all come from an adult with an advanced solid tumor such as melanoma, head and neck, liver or kidney cancer.

This clone was recorded once. DNA of the CDR3: TGCGCCAGCAGCCGACACGGGGACAGACTAGCCAAAAACATTCAGTACTTC. Amino acids: CASSRHGDRLAKNIQYF. V gene TRBV4-1 combines with J gene TRBJ2-4; 7 positions match TRBD1. The CDR3 contains 17 residues. V lost 4 bases and J lost 0; bases outside the gene matches: 9. Per the germline V gene, CDR1 is MGHRA and CDR2 is YSYEKL.

J is TRBJ1-2 and V is TRBV28; 9 bases match TRBD1. J lost 7 bases, V lost 7 bases, and 7 bases had no gene match. CDR3 length: 13 amino acids. Germline V gene lookup returns CDR1 MDHEN and CDR2 SYDVKM. CDR3 bases: TGTGCCAGCATGACAGGGGGTCGTAGTGGCTACACCTTC. This sequence encodes CASMTGGRSGYTF.

This clone was detected only once. The V and J genes are TRBV6-5 and TRBJ1-5; D might be TRBD1 (5 bases). The CDR3 contains 13 residues. Germline CDR1 is MNHEY and CDR2 is SVGAGI. The V end lost 4 bases, the J end lost 6 bases, and 10 bases lay between the germline ends. The CDR3 nucleotides read TGTGCCAGCAGTTTCGGGGGTGGTCAGCCCCAGCATTTT. Encoded protein: CASSFGGGQPQHF.

The rearrangement links TRBV5-6 to TRBJ2-2; tentatively, D is TRBD1 or TRBD2 (5 bases each). This CDR3 region has 16 residues. Trimming took off 2 bases at V and 6 bases at J, with 17 bases between the two ends. The germline V gene has CDR1 SGHDT and CDR2 YYEEEE. CDR3 sequence (DNA): TGTGCCAGCAGCTTTAAGGGGACCACCCGGGCCGGGGAGCTGTTTTTT. Encoded protein: CASSFKGTTRAGELFF.

CDR3 in amino acids: CASTRPAANTIYF. The CDR3 nucleotides are TGTGCCAGCACCCGGCCAGCAGCAAACACCATATATTTT. The chain carries TRBV6-5 and TRBJ1-3; D is ambiguous. The germline V and J ends were trimmed by 7 bases and 6 bases, with 13 bases remaining between them. The CDR3 runs 13 residues. CDR1 is MNHEY, CDR2 SVGAGI, per germline.

Only one count was recorded for this clone. The J gene is TRBJ1-1, the V gene TRBV6-5, with D maybe TRBD1 (6 bases). There are 14 residues in the CDR3. The germline V gene has CDR1 MNHEY and CDR2 SVGAGI. Trimming left V 10 bases short and J 1 base short, with 16 bases between. The CDR3 DNA reads as TGTGCCACCGAGGGGGGACTGACGAACACTGAAGCTTTCTTT. Amino acids: CATEGGLTNTEAFF.

The chain is built from TRBV5-1 and TRBJ2-6, with D possibly TRBD1 on 5 matching bases. V was cut by 5 bases and J by 2 bases, with 14 bases left in between. The length of the CDR3 is 16 residues. Germline V CDR1 and CDR2: SGHRS, YFSETQ. The CDR3 region is CASRTAPGPGANVLTF. The CDR3 DNA follows: TGCGCCAGCAGGACAGCCCCAGGCCCTGGGGCCAACGTCCTGACTTTC.

This clone was counted a single time. V usage is TRBV14 and J usage is TRBJ1-1, with a tentative D call TRBD1 (6 bases). The CDR3 is made up of 14 amino acids. Per the germline V gene, CDR1 is SGHDN and CDR2 is FVKESK. Trimming took 0 bases from V and 4 from J, leaving 9 bases between them. The CDR3 loop reads CASSQERGSTEAFF. The CDR3, as DNA: TGTGCCAGCAGCCAAGAAAGGGGGAGCACTGAAGCTTTCTTT.

This chain joins TRBV5-1 and TRBJ1-3; D gene uncertain. Germline V gene data show CDR1 as SGHRS and CDR2 as YFSETQ. V lost 5 bases, J lost 4 bases, and 13 bases lay in between. This CDR3 has 14 residues. CDR3 coding DNA: TGCGCCAGCAGTATCACTCCGACAGGAAACACCATATATTTT. Its translation is CASSITPTGNTIYF.

The chain joins TRBV5-1 to TRBJ1-1, with a tentative D call TRBD1 (6 bases). Germline V gene lookup returns CDR1 SGHRS and CDR2 YFSETQ. This CDR3 contains 13 residues. Trimming removed 5 bases at V and 2 bases at J, with 10 bases between. CDR3: CASSMTGNTEAFF. CDR3 bases: TGCGCCAGCAGTATGACAGGAAACACTGAAGCTTTCTTT.

The chain is built from TRBV6-5 and TRBJ2-1; D ambiguous. The CDR3 is 12 residues long. The germline V gene has CDR1 MNHEY and CDR2 SVGAGI. V lost 7 bases to trimming and J lost 6 bases, with 10 bases between them. The CDR3 region is CASTYPPNEQFF. The CDR3 nucleotides are TGTGCCAGCACCTACCCTCCCAATGAGCAGTTCTTC.

The chain has TRBV11-2 and TRBJ2-1; 8 bases fit TRBD2. Germline trimming cut 0 bases from V and 9 bases from J; bases unmatched to any gene: 4. This CDR3 comprises 14 residues. Germline values: CDR1 SGHAT, CDR2 FQNNGV. The CDR3 nucleotides read TGTGCCAGCAGCTTAGAGGGACTAGAGACTGAGCAGTTCTTC. It yields the protein CASSLEGLETEQFF.

This chain joins TRBV18 and TRBJ1-1; 7 nucleotides match TRBD1. The V segment lost 4 bases and the J segment 6 bases; nucleotides outside the gene matches: 11. The CDR3 consists of 15 residues. Germline V gene sequence: CDR1 KGHSH, CDR2 LQKENI. CDR3 sequence: CASSRGLGQIAEAFF. The CDR3 nucleotides read TGTGCCAGCTCACGGGGGTTGGGACAGATTGCTGAAGCTTTCTTT.

The CDR3 sequence: CASSIWGYSNQPQHF. The CDR3 DNA reads as TGTGCCAGTAGTATTTGGGGCTATAGCAATCAGCCCCAGCATTTT. This chain uses TRBV19 with TRBJ1-5; tentative D call: TRBD1 (5 bases). The CDR3 loop spans 15 amino acids. Deletions cut 3 bases from V and 0 bases from J, with 9 bases between. CDR1 and CDR2 from the germline V gene are LNHDA and SQIVND (reference sequence).

V and J are TRBV2 and TRBJ2-1, with D hard to call. The CDR3 has 14 amino acids. CDR1 SNHLY and CDR2 FYNNEI come from the germline V gene. Trimming pared 6 bases from V and 7 bases from J, leaving 16 bases between. CDR3 in DNA: TGTGCCAGCAGGGTTAGTGGCGGAAGGAATGAGCAGTTCTTC. It translates to CASRVSGGRNEQFF.

The chain uses TRBV18 and TRBJ1-1; no reliable D call. Germline V lookup: CDR1 KGHSH, CDR2 LQKENI. V was cut by 3 bases and J by 0 bases, with 14 bases left in between. The CDR3 sequence is 16 residues long. The CDR3 here is CASSPEGLYMNTEAFF. In nucleotides, the CDR3 is TGTGCCAGCTCACCCGAAGGACTGTACATGAACACTGAAGCTTTCTTT.

V and J are TRBV7-7 and TRBJ1-4; no reliable D call. Germline values: CDR1 SSHAT, CDR2 FNYEAQ (reference sequence). The CDR3 consists of 13 residues. Trimming took off 2 bases at V and 3 bases at J, with 4 bases between the two ends. CDR3 amino acids: CASSLKPNEKLFF. In DNA form, the CDR3 reads TGTGCCAGCAGCTTAAAACCTAATGAAAAACTGTTTTTT.

The J gene is TRBJ1-1, the V gene TRBV6-5; D gene ambiguous. The V and J ends lost 8 bases and 0 bases respectively, with 13 bases between them. The germline V gene has CDR1 MNHEY and CDR2 SVGAGI. The CDR3 covers 14 residues. The CDR3 is CASGLVPLNTEAFF. The CDR3 nucleotides are TGTGCCAGCGGTTTGGTCCCTTTGAACACTGAAGCTTTCTTT.

The V gene is TRBV2, the J gene TRBJ2-6; D is ambiguous. Trimming cost V 6 bases and J 0 bases, with 6 bases left between them. The CDR3 runs to 14 residues. Germline V gene data show CDR1 as SNHLY and CDR2 as FYNNEI. In DNA, the CDR3 is TGTGCCAGCAGGTACAACTCTGGGGCCAACGTCCTGACTTTC. Encoded protein: CASRYNSGANVLTF.

V and J are TRBV6-5 and TRBJ2-7; no firm D call. The V gene's germline CDR1 is MNHEY and CDR2 SVGAGI. The V end lost 6 bases, the J end lost 0 bases, and 6 bases lay between the germline ends. This CDR3 has 12 amino acids. Written as DNA, the CDR3 is TGTGCCAGCAGCCGCGCCTCCTACGAGCAGTACTTC. Protein sequence: CASSRASYEQYF.

The V call is TRBV19, the J call TRBJ1-2; a possible D gene is TRBD1 (6 bases). The germline V and J ends were trimmed by 4 bases and 4 bases, with 19 bases remaining between them. Germline CDR1 reads LNHDA; CDR2 reads SQIVND (reference sequence). The CDR3 extends over 16 amino acids. The CDR3, as DNA: TGTGCCAGTAGTACGGGCCGGGACACACTACTCTATGGCTACACCTTC. Amino acid sequence: CASSTGRDTLLYGYTF.

The J gene is TRBJ1-6, the V gene TRBV6-1; possible D gene TRBD1, 6 bases. The V end was cut by 6 bases, the J end by 5 bases, with 8 bases between. From germline, CDR1 is MNHNS and CDR2 SASEGT. The CDR3 covers 13 residues. CDR3 sequence (DNA): TGTGCCAGCAGCGAGGGGGATAATTCACCCCTCCACTTT. This gives the protein CASSEGDNSPLHF.

The chain is built from TRBV11-1 and TRBJ1-3; no clear D. V lost 1 base and J lost 0, with 10 bases in between. CDR1 and CDR2 from the germline V gene are SGHAT and FQDESV (reference sequence). The CDR3 has 16 residues. CDR3 DNA sequence: TGTGCCAGCAGCTTAGACCGGTTGCCCTCTGGAAACACCATATATTTT. Translating gives CASSLDRLPSGNTIYF.